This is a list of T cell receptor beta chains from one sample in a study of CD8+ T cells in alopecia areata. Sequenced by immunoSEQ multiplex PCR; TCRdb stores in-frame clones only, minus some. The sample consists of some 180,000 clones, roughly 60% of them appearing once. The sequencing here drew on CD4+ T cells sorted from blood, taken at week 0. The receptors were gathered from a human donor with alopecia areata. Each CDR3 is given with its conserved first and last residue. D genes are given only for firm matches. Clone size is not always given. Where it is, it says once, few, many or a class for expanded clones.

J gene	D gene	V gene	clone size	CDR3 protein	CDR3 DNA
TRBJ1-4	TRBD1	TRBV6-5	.	CASSFDRVKLFF	TGTGCCAGCAGTTTTGACAGGGTTAAACTGTTTTTT
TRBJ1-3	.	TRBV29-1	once	CSVGGRPGSSGNTIYF	TGCAGCGTGGGCGGGCGGCCCGGGAGCTCTGGAAACACCATATATTTT
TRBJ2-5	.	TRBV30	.	CAWSPRDLEKGKTQYF	TGTGCCTGGAGTCCTCGGGACCTTGAGAAAGGGAAGACCCAGTACTTC
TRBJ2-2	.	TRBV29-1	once	CSVATSVNTGELFF	TGCAGCGTGGCAACCTCAGTCAACACCGGGGAGCTGTTTTTT
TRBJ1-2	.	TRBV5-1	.	CASSKGVLRGSDYYGYTF	TGCGCCAGCAGCAAGGGGGTCCTGAGAGGCTCAGATTACTATGGCTACACCTTC
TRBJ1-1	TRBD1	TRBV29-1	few	CSVYRGLTEAFF	TGCAGCGTTTACAGGGGGCTCACTGAAGCTTTCTTT
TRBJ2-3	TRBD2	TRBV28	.	CASSLWTSGGTDTQYF	TGTGCCAGCAGTTTATGGACTAGCGGCGGCACAGATACGCAGTATTTT
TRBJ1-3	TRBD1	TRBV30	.	CAWSIRDRGSSGNTIYF	TGTGCCTGGAGTATCCGGGACAGGGGAAGCTCTGGAAACACCATATATTTT
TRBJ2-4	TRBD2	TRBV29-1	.	CSVEAGGNIQYF	TGCAGCGTTGAGGCCGGGGGGAACATTCAGTACTTC
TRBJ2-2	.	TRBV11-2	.	CASSPRPGAAGELFF	TGTGCCAGCAGCCCAAGGCCGGGGGCGGCCGGGGAGCTGTTTTTT